These T cell receptor beta chains were read from a single sample in a study of monozygotic twins with inflammatory bowel disease. TCRdb reprocessed the 5' RACE reads; each CDR3 protein has one entry and no DNA is given. The sample includes fewer than 400,000 distinct CDR3 sequences. The sample consisted of blood. These receptors came from a human donor with ulcerative colitis or Crohn's disease, or a healthy co-twin of an affected twin (not recorded which). Both conserved end residues are part of each CDR3.

13 | TRBJ1-4 | TRBV7-2 | CASSRGKIEKLFF
13 | TRBJ1-1 | TRBV6-6 | CASRTPLDTEAFF
14 | TRBJ1-6 | TRBV25-1 | CASSDPLGYTPLHF
12 | TRBJ1-2 | TRBV2 | CASSEFVLGYTF
13 | TRBJ2-7 | TRBV5-6 | CASSRLAVYEQYF
15 | TRBJ2-7 | TRBV20-1 | CSAGDQSRSVYEQYF
16 | TRBJ2-5 | TRBV4-2 | CASSQDPTLPGASQYF
16 | TRBJ1-5 | TRBV7-2 | CASSLSQPGQGQPQHF
14 | TRBJ1-5 | TRBV28 | CASSLVDSNQPQHF
15 | TRBJ2-7 | TRBV20-1 | CSARGRTGGAYEQYF
13 | TRBJ1-5 | TRBV7-2 | CASRQTASQPQHF
14 | TRBJ2-5 | TRBV5-4 | CASSLRDGRETQYF
15 | TRBJ1-5 | TRBV5-5 | CASSYDPITDQPQHF
16 | TRBJ2-1 | TRBV20-1 | CSARGIIAGAHNEQFF
15 | TRBJ2-3 | TRBV7-2 | CASSGWGGAEDTQYF
16 | TRBJ2-1 | TRBV5-1 | CASSLEGQGAQDEQFF
12 | TRBJ2-1 | TRBV7-2 | CAEGEGRNEQFF
14 | TRBJ2-7 | TRBV19 | CASSIVAGGYEQYF
13 | TRBJ1-4 | TRBV5-1 | CASTERPNEKLFF
12 | TRBJ2-3 | TRBV2 | CARRGAADTQYF
13 | TRBJ2-7 | TRBV28 | CASRRHAIYEQYF
16 | TRBJ1-4 | TRBV10-3 | CAISETPRGGNEKLFF